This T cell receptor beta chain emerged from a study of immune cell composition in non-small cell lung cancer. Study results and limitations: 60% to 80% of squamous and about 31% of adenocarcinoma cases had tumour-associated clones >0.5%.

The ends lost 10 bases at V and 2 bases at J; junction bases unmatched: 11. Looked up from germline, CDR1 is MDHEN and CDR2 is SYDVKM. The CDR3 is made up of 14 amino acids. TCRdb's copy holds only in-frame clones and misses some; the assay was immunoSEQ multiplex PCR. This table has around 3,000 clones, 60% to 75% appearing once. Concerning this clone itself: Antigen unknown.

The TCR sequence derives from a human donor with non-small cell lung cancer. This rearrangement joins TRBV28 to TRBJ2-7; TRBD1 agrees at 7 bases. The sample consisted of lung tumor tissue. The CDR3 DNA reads TGTGCCAACAACAGGGGACCAAATACCTACGAGCAGTACTTC. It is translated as CANNRGPNTYEQYF.